These 2 T cell receptor beta chains came from one sample sequenced in a study of CD8 T cells in Susac syndrome. The authors reverse transcribed about 0.5 to 1 ug RNA with random hexamers. TCRdb reprocessed the immunoSEQ multiplex PCR reads with MiXCR, giving one entry per CDR3 protein. This table holds 90,000 or so distinct CDR3 sequences, approximately 92% found once. Sample: CD8+ T cells from PBMCs. These receptors originate from a human donor in good health.

V and J are TRBV4-1 and TRBJ2-1; no clear D. Trimming took off 4 bases at V and 0 bases at J, with 10 bases between the two ends. The length of the CDR3 is 15 residues. Germline-derived CDR1 and CDR2 are MGHRA and YSYEKL. DNA of the CDR3: TGCGCCAGCAGCCCCCTAGGGTTCTCCTACAATGAGCAGTTCTTC. The encoded protein is CASSPLGFSYNEQFF.

This sequence joins TRBV5-6 and TRBJ2-1; TRBD2 matches 7 bases. The trim removed 0 bases at V and 9 bases at J, leaving 6 bases unmatched. This CDR3 spans 14 amino acids. The germline CDR1 and CDR2 sequences are SGHDT and YYEEEE. CDR3 sequence reads: CASSLETSLAEQFF. The CDR3 nucleotides are TGTGCCAGCAGCTTGGAGACTAGCTTGGCTGAGCAGTTCTTC.